This TCR beta chain is from a study of post-analysis software for immune sequencing data. Study at large: Relapsing-remitting, secondary progressive and progressive-relapsing multiple sclerosis courses were included.

Germline values: CDR1 SEHNR, CDR2 FQNEAQ (reference sequence). This CDR3 region has 15 residues. Researchers reported that TCR beta cDNA libraries carried unique molecular identifiers. Each batch of 1 to 10 million T cells produced around 460,000 cDNA molecules. TCRdb re-analysed the PCR reads in MiXCR, keeping a single row per CDR3 protein. The sample has about 540,000 distinct CDR3 sequences, around 36% seen once. Study outcomes and limitations: Four or five TRBV segments were more frequent in patients than controls; TRBV5-6, TRBV5-1 and TRBV20-1 belonged to this group. Significantly lower normalized Chao1 diversity was found in patients with multiple sclerosis relative to controls. F measure clustering grouped samples strongly by preparation batch.

Notes on this clonotype: Antigen specificity is unknown. One end of the junction does not line up with germline, which may come from a read error.

The material sequenced was blood. The receptor was derived from a girl aged 2-17 years with multiple sclerosis. The chain links TRBV7-9 to TRBJ2-5; TRBD2 aligns across 9 bases. The CDR3 region is CASSLEGLAQETQYF. The CDR3 nucleotides read TGTGCCAGCAGCTTAGAGGGACTAGCTCAAGAAACCCAGTACTTC.